This TCR beta chain was captured in a study of blood T cell repertoires in COVID-19. About the study: The United States, Italy and Spain were the sources of the acute and convalescent COVID-19 samples. From T cells, B-cell-depleted T cells, or PBMCs came the material, which was cDNA or gDNA.

Original handling: Estimation of nucleated cell counts was performed using reference gene primer amplification. Libraries were prepared by immunoSEQ multiplex PCR; TCRdb keeps only in-frame clonotypes and omits some of them. V and J calls and clone size follow that table, whereas D and trimming were derived from the DNA. The data show 250,000 or so clones, about 90% seen once. This clone was counted once. The germline gives CDR1 SGHTA, CDR2 FQGNSA. V lost 5 bases to trimming and J lost 4 bases; unmatched junction nucleotides: 7. The CDR3 sequence is 15 residues long. The source is a woman aged 60 to 75 with COVID-19, enrolled during active disease. This chain connects TRBV7-2 to TRBJ2-5, with 10 bases matching TRBD1. The sequencing sample was made of peripheral blood. The CDR3 nucleotides read TGTGCCAGCAGCCCGTGGACAGGGGGAGGAGAGACCCAGTACTTC. Amino acids: CASSPWTGGGETQYF.